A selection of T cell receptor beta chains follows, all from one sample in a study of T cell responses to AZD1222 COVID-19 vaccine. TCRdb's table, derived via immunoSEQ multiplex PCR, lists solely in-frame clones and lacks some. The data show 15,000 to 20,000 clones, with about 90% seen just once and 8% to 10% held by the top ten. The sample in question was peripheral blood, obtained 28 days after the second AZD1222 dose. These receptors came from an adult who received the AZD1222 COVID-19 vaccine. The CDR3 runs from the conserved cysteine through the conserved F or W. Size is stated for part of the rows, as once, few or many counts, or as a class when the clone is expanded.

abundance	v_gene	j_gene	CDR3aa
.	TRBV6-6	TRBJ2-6	CASSLRQSGANALTF
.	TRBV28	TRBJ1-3	CASSLKVSYTIYF
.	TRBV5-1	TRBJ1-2	CASSPGTSDYGYTF
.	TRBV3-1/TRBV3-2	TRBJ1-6	CASSREGSSPLHF
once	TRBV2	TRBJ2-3	CASSGRTGSTDTQYF
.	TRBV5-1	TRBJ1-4	CASSLGPGTGTTNEKLFF
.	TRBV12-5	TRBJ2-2	CASGLVLGASGRVNTGELFF
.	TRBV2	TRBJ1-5	CASSPATGTQPQHF
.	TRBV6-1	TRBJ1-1	CASSERRTEAFF
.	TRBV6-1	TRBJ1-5	CASSEAGVNQPQHF
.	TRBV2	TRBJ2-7	CASSESPAGGLYEQYF
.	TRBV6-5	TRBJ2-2	CASSNDGWTGELFF
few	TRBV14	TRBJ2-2	CASSQRSADYTGELFF
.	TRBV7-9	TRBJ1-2	CASSLAYRGEGYTF
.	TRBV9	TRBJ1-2	CASSVTVLYGYTF
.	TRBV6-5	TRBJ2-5	CASSVALQGRETQYF
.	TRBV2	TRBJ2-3	CASRDTGRYWSF
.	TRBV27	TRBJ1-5	CASSLGPSGNQPQHF
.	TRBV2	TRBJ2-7	CASSGMGYEQYF
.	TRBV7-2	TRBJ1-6	CASSRSTSYNSPLHF